What follows are 29 T cell receptor beta chains derived from one specimen sequenced in a study of cytomegalovirus exposure and HLA in healthy donors. Only in-frame clones appear in the TCRdb table, and some are missing; sequencing was by immunoSEQ multiplex PCR. The table has some 250,000 clones, around 89% seen once. The specimen sequenced was PBMCs. The source is a woman between 18 and 29 years old in good health and CMV-seronegative.

The CDR3 region is CRAGTPGGYTF. In DNA, the CDR3 is TGCAGGGCGGGGACTCCAGGGGGCTACACCTTC. This rearrangement joins TRBV20-1 to TRBJ1-2, with D perhaps TRBD1 (5 bases). Germline CDR1 DFQATT, CDR2 SNEGSKA (reference sequence). This CDR3 is built from 11 residues.

Only one count was recorded for this clone. The rearrangement links TRBV7-2 to TRBJ1-2; the D gene is possibly TRBD1 (6 bases). Germline assignment: CDR1 SGHTA and CDR2 FQGNSA. The CDR3 spans 14 residues. V was trimmed by 4 bases and J by 5 bases, leaving 14 bases between them. The CDR3 sequence is CASSSRDIRYGYTF. In DNA, the CDR3 is TGTGCCAGCAGCTCCCGGGACATTCGATATGGCTACACCTTC.

V gene TRBV5-1 combines with J gene TRBJ2-5, with D possibly TRBD1 on 7 matching bases. The CDR3 consists of 14 residues. Per germline, CDR1 SGHRS and CDR2 YFSETQ. Between the trimmed V and J ends, which lost 1 base and 5 bases, there was a span of 12 bases. In DNA, the CDR3 is TGCGCCAGCAGCTTGCCAGGGGGGAGGGAGACCCAGTACTTC. Encoded protein: CASSLPGGRETQYF. The full variable domain, with the rest looked up from reference TRBV5-1 and TRBJ2-5, is KAGVTQTPRYLIKTRGQQVTLSCSPISGHRSVSWYQQTPGQGLQFLFEYFSETQRNKGNFPGRFSGRQFSNSRSEMNVSTLELGDSALYLCASSLPGGRETQYFGPGTRLLVL.

The rearrangement links TRBV7-2 to TRBJ2-3; D perhaps matches TRBD2 (6 bases). The CDR3 is made up of 15 amino acids. Trimming cost V 0 bases and J 8 bases, with 15 bases left between them. The V gene's germline CDR1 is SGHTA and CDR2 FQGNSA. For the CDR3, the DNA is TGTGCCAGCAGCTTAGCTCTAGGCCGCGGGGTTACGCAGTATTTT. Its protein is CASSLALGRGVTQYF.

The chain couples TRBV5-5 to TRBJ1-2; D may be TRBD1 (5 bases). CDR1 is SGHKS, CDR2 YYEKEE, per germline (reference sequence). With 7 bases removed from V and 4 bases from J, the gap between germline ends came to 11 bases. This CDR3 contains 12 residues. The CDR3 sequence: CASLGQGYGYTF. The CDR3 DNA is TGTGCCAGCCTGGGGCAGGGCTATGGCTACACCTTC.

J is TRBJ1-5 and V is TRBV15, with D possibly being TRBD1 (5 bases). CDR3 length: 13 amino acids. Germline CDR1 LNHNV, CDR2 YYDKDF (reference sequence). V was shortened by 9 bases and J by 3 bases, with 12 bases between the two germline ends. CDR3 coding DNA: TGTGCCACACGGACACAGCTCAATCAGCCCCAGCATTTT. It is translated as CATRTQLNQPQHF.

This clone was picked up a small number of times. V and J are TRBV27 and TRBJ1-2, with TRBD1 identical over 11 bases. Trimming at V came to 4 bases and at J to 9 bases, leaving 7 bases not matched to a gene. In germline, CDR1 is MNHEY, CDR2 SMNVEV (reference sequence). This CDR3 contains 14 residues. For the CDR3, the DNA is TGTGCCAGCAGTTCCGCCGGGACAGGGGGTAGCTACACCTTC. It is translated as CASSSAGTGGSYTF.

The chain combines TRBV28 with TRBJ1-2; D not resolved. The length of the CDR3 is 16 residues. CDR1 and CDR2 (germline): MDHEN, SYDVKM. With 4 bases removed from V and 2 bases from J, the gap between germline ends came to 17 bases. For the CDR3, the DNA is TGTGCCAGCAGTTCCCGTGGCGGGAGCTCAAACTATGGCTACACCTTC. It encodes CASSSRGGSSNYGYTF.

As DNA, the CDR3 is TGTGCCAGCAGTCTTCCCCGGTACCAAGAGACCCAGTACTTC. It encodes CASSLPRYQETQYF. This chain links TRBV6-1 with TRBJ2-5; D ambiguous. V lost 5 bases and J 0 bases, leaving 10 bases between the germline ends. Germline V gene sequence: CDR1 MNHNS, CDR2 SASEGT. The CDR3 spans 14 residues.

The V call is TRBV4-2, the J call TRBJ1-6, with 8 bases aligning to TRBD1. Germline assignment: CDR1 LGHNA and CDR2 YNFKEQ. V shed 5 bases, J shed 7 bases, and the junction held 10 bases outside the gene matches. This CDR3 has 16 amino acids. CDR3 in amino acids: CASSEKADRVNSPLHF. CDR3 coding DNA: TGTGCCAGCAGCGAAAAAGCGGACAGGGTCAATTCACCCCTCCACTTT.

The V and J genes are TRBV9 and TRBJ2-3; 10 nucleotides line up with TRBD1. The V gene end was trimmed by 0 bases and the J gene end by 2 bases; junction bases not matched to a gene: 18. Looked up from germline, CDR1 is SGDLS and CDR2 is YYNGEE. CDR3 size: 21 residues. In DNA form, the CDR3 reads TGTGCCAGCAGCGTAGGGGGGCTGGACAGGGGGTTTCAACGGAACACAGATACGCAGTATTTT. Encoded protein: CASSVGGLDRGFQRNTDTQYF.

The chain carries TRBV5-1 and TRBJ2-5; 8 nucleotides agree with TRBD1. The V gene end was trimmed by 2 bases and the J gene end by 0 bases; junction bases not matched to a gene: 9. The CDR3 extends over 17 amino acids. Germline V gene data show CDR1 as SGHRS and CDR2 as YFSETQ. The CDR3 here is CASSLRWDRPYQETQYF. CDR3 sequence (DNA): TGCGCCAGCAGCTTAAGGTGGGACAGGCCGTACCAAGAGACCCAGTACTTC. Full variable domain (outside the CDR3, taken from reference TRBV5-1 and TRBJ2-5): KAGVTQTPRYLIKTRGQQVTLSCSPISGHRSVSWYQQTPGQGLQFLFEYFSETQRNKGNFPGRFSGRQFSNSRSEMNVSTLELGDSALYLCASSLRWDRPYQETQYFGPGTRLLVL.

This chain uses TRBV2 with TRBJ2-6, with 7 bases that match TRBD1. The CDR3 has 15 amino acids. Germline values: CDR1 SNHLY, CDR2 FYNNEI. The J segment lost 0 bases and the V segment lost 7 bases, leaving 3 bases of the junction unmatched. The CDR3 region has the DNA TGTGCCAGCAAACAGGGGTCCTCTGGGGCCAACGTCCTGACTTTC. Its protein product is CASKQGSSGANVLTF.

The V gene is TRBV5-5, the J gene TRBJ1-1, with D possibly being TRBD1 (6 bases). The CDR3 is made up of 15 amino acids. Germline loops: CDR1 SGHKS, CDR2 YYEKEE (reference sequence). V gave up 0 bases and J gave up 0 bases, with 9 bases separating them. Here the CDR3 reads CASSLEGQLNTEAFF. The DNA for the CDR3 is TGTGCCAGCAGCTTGGAGGGACAACTGAACACTGAAGCTTTCTTT.

V gene TRBV10-3 combines with J gene TRBJ1-1; a weak D match, TRBD1 (6 bases). The CDR3 contains 13 residues. Trimming removed 11 bases at V and 0 bases at J, with 13 bases between. CDR1 and CDR2 from the germline V gene are ENHRY and SYGVKD. The DNA of the CDR3 is TGTGCCGTACAGGGCGAGCTGAACACTGAAGCTTTCTTT. Translation: CAVQGELNTEAFF.

The chain links TRBV28 to TRBJ2-7, with a weak D call TRBD1 (6 bases). CDR1 is MDHEN and CDR2 is SYDVKM in the germline V gene. The CDR3 extends over 13 amino acids. The V end was cut by 4 bases, the J end by 2 bases, with 9 bases between. The CDR3 is CASSSGTPYEQYV. CDR3 DNA sequence: TGTGCCAGCAGTTCCGGGACACCCTACGAGCAGTACGTC.

This chain uses TRBV15 with TRBJ2-3, with 9 bases matching TRBD2. Germline CDR1 and CDR2: LNHNV and YYDKDF (reference sequence). The CDR3 length is 17 residues. The ends lost 3 bases at V and 4 bases at J; junction bases unmatched: 11. CDR3: CATSRDGRIAGADTQYF. The CDR3 DNA follows: TGTGCCACCAGCAGGGACGGTCGTATAGCGGGGGCAGATACGCAGTATTTT.

In regard to this clone: Other DNA sequences in the same sample also yield this CDR3. The genes are TRBV18 and TRBJ1-5; D unresolved. Per the germline V gene, CDR1 is KGHSH and CDR2 is LQKENI. V shed 4 bases and J shed 0 bases, with 7 bases lying between them. This CDR3 comprises 14 residues. In DNA form, the CDR3 reads TGTGCCAGCTCACTAGAGGATAGCAATCAGCCCCAGCATTTT. As protein: CASSLEDSNQPQHF.

This clone was picked up one time. V is TRBV7-2 and J is TRBJ1-5; D possibly corresponds to TRBD1 (5 bases). Germline lookup yields CDR1 SGHTA and CDR2 FQGNSA. Trimming cost V 0 bases and J 5 bases, with 5 bases left between them. The CDR3 runs 13 residues. The CDR3 loop reads CASSLATDQPQHF. In DNA, the CDR3 is TGTGCCAGCAGCTTAGCGACAGATCAGCCCCAGCATTTT.

V gene TRBV5-1 combines with J gene TRBJ1-6; unclear D gene. The V gene's germline CDR1 is SGHRS and CDR2 YFSETQ. CDR3 length: 14 residues. V gave up 3 bases and J gave up 7 bases, with 11 bases separating them. CDR3 nucleotides: TGCGCCAGCAGCTCCGACTTGGAAAATTCACCCCTCCACTTT. Translating it yields CASSSDLENSPLHF.

This chain connects TRBV11-2 to TRBJ2-1; weak D call: TRBD1 (5 bases). Germline V gene sequence: CDR1 SGHAT, CDR2 FQNNGV. The germline V and J ends were trimmed by 2 bases and 8 bases, with 13 bases remaining between them. CDR3 length: 14 amino acids. DNA for the CDR3: TGTGCCAGCAGCTTATTGGGGCAAGGGGATGAGCAGTTCTTC. Translated, it gives CASSLLGQGDEQFF.

This clone appeared once. The chain links TRBV4-1 to TRBJ1-2; D call uncertain. With 0 bases removed from V and 4 bases from J, the gap between germline ends came to 9 bases. CDR3 length equals 14 residues. Germline V gene sequence: CDR1 MGHRA, CDR2 YSYEKL. CDR3 region: CASSQEEAVYGYTF. CDR3 coding DNA: TGCGCCAGCAGCCAAGAGGAGGCGGTCTATGGCTACACCTTC.

The rearrangement links TRBV9 to TRBJ1-5, with TRBD1 matching 9 bases. CDR3 length: 16 amino acids. The V segment lost 5 bases and the J segment 0 bases; nucleotides outside the gene matches: 6. The V gene's germline CDR1 is SGDLS and CDR2 YYNGEE. The CDR3 protein is CASRPDRGYSNQPQHF. The DNA of the CDR3 is TGTGCCAGCAGGCCGGACAGGGGTTATAGCAATCAGCCCCAGCATTTT.

In this sample, this clone turned up a few times. The V gene is TRBV30, the J gene TRBJ1-2, with unresolved D. V was shortened by 0 bases and J by 7 bases, with 9 bases between the two germline ends. Germline values: CDR1 GTSNPN, CDR2 SVGIG (reference sequence). This CDR3 is 12 amino acids long. The CDR3 sequence is CAWSVAGGGYTF. Here the CDR3 DNA reads TGTGCCTGGAGTGTAGCAGGTGGTGGCTACACCTTC.

The chain carries TRBV7-2 and TRBJ1-1; D possibly corresponds to TRBD1 (6 bases). The germline V gene has CDR1 SGHTA and CDR2 FQGNSA. Deletions cut 5 bases from V and 1 base from J, with 11 bases between. The CDR3 contains 14 residues. The CDR3 DNA reads as TGTGCCAGCAGCATGATAGGGGGGAACACTGAAGCTTTCTTT. It is translated as CASSMIGGNTEAFF.

The chain employs TRBV11-2 and TRBJ1-2, with D perhaps TRBD1 (6 bases). V shed 5 bases and J shed 8 bases, with 24 bases lying between them. This CDR3 is built from 16 residues. From germline, CDR1 is SGHAT and CDR2 FQNNGV. CDR3 in amino acids: CASSQAQGSLRRGYTF. CDR3 sequence (DNA): TGTGCCAGCAGCCAAGCACAGGGATCCCTAAGACGGGGCTACACCTTC.

The rearrangement joins TRBV10-1 to TRBJ2-1, with 10 bases fitting TRBD2. V was pared by 8 bases and J by 5 bases, with 3 bases of the junction left unmatched. Looked up from germline, CDR1 is WNHNN and CDR2 is SYGVQD (reference sequence). The CDR3 spans 13 residues. The CDR3 DNA sequence: TGCGCCAGCGGGACTAGCGAGAACAATGAGCAGTTCTTC. Residues: CASGTSENNEQFF.

The V gene is TRBV2, the J gene TRBJ2-3; perhaps TRBD2 as D (6 bases). Germline CDR1 reads SNHLY; CDR2 reads FYNNEI. V shed 4 bases and J shed 2 bases, with 16 bases lying between them. The CDR3 sequence is 16 residues long. Here the CDR3 DNA reads TGTGCCAGCAGTGTAGGAGCGGGCGGGGACACAGATACGCAGTATTTT. Protein: CASSVGAGGDTDTQYF.

This clone occurred a few times. The J gene is TRBJ2-3, the V gene TRBV5-4; D possibly corresponds to TRBD1 (6 bases). The CDR3 is made up of 13 amino acids. Trimming took off 3 bases at V and 3 bases at J, with 8 bases between the two ends. CDR1 is SGHNT and CDR2 is YYREEE in the germline V gene (reference sequence). This chain's CDR3 is CASSSQGTDTQYF. In DNA form, the CDR3 reads TGTGCCAGCAGCTCGCAGGGGACAGATACGCAGTATTTT.